Below, one T cell receptor (beta chain) is given with its context. Its target is unknown. The CDR3 is 16 residues long. Germline V gene data show CDR1 as SGHTA and CDR2 as FQGTGA. The J segment lost 2 bases and the V segment lost 1 base, leaving 4 bases of the junction unmatched. The data were taken from a study of CD8+ T cells in alopecia areata. Looking at the study overall: Patients in the treated group were given tofacitinib by mouth, 5 to 10 mg twice a day. Regarding the study as a whole: The study found TCR sharing across patients less clear than in mice, possibly for HLA reasons.

The sequencing template was cDNA reverse transcribed from extracted RNA. Sequenced by immunoSEQ multiplex PCR; TCRdb stores in-frame clones only, minus some. The sample has more than 95,000 clones, 41% seen once. The J gene is TRBJ2-1, the V gene TRBV7-3; TRBD2 agrees at 8 bases. The source is a human donor with alopecia areata. The sequenced material came from CD4+ T cells sorted from blood. CDR3 bases: TGTGCCAGCAGCTTAAGCGGGGGGTTCCCCTACAATGAGCAGTTCTTC. Translating it yields CASSLSGGFPYNEQFF.